The 31 T cell receptor beta chains reported below all come from one sample, sequenced in a study of T cells in localized non-small cell lung cancer. Assay: immunoSEQ multiplex PCR; the TCRdb copy retains only in-frame clones and omits some. The sample comprises over 45,000 clones, 70% to 85% of which are singletons, and less than 20% rests with the top ten. This specimen consisted of peripheral blood, obtained before any cancer treatment. The receptors here all came from a man aged 40-75 years with stage I squamous cell lung carcinoma.

This sequence joins TRBV9 and TRBJ2-5, with TRBD1 matching over 9 bases. Per the germline V gene, CDR1 is SGDLS and CDR2 is YYNGEE. V gave up 0 bases and J gave up 6 bases; unmatched junction bases: 9. The CDR3 contains 16 residues. CDR3 region: CASSVDLQGAGQTQYF. For the CDR3, the DNA is TGTGCCAGCAGCGTAGACCTACAGGGGGCGGGACAGACCCAGTACTTC.

The chain is built from TRBV9 and TRBJ2-1; D uncertain. Trimming cost V 2 bases and J 6 bases, with 9 bases left between them. This CDR3 comprises 13 residues. Germline V CDR1 and CDR2: SGDLS, YYNGEE. The CDR3 region is CASSVPSGNEQFF. In nucleotides, the CDR3 is TGTGCCAGCAGCGTCCCCTCCGGCAATGAGCAGTTCTTC.

The chain recombines TRBV30 with TRBJ1-1; D is perhaps TRBD1 (6 bases). Trimming stripped 3 bases from V and 3 bases from J, with 11 bases between. The CDR3 runs 13 residues. Germline V gene sequence: CDR1 GTSNPN, CDR2 SVGIG (reference sequence). DNA for the CDR3: TGTGCCTGGAGGCAACAGGGCGACACTGAAGCTTTCTTT. It encodes CAWRQQGDTEAFF.

DNA of the CDR3: TGTGCCAGCAGTTACTCCAGTGGAGAGACCCAGTACTTC. Residues: CASSYSSGETQYF. The rearrangement joins TRBV6-5 to TRBJ2-5; no firm D call. This CDR3 has 13 amino acids. The germline V gene has CDR1 MNHEY and CDR2 SVGAGI. Trimming removed 0 bases from V and 4 bases from J, with 6 bases in between.

This clone was observed a single time. The chain joins TRBV20-1 to TRBJ2-7; D is undetermined. CDR1 is DFQATT, CDR2 SNEGSKA, per germline (reference sequence). Trimming left V 6 bases short and J 2 bases short, with 5 bases between. This CDR3 region has 10 residues. CDR3 loop: CSASAYEQYF. CDR3 nucleotides: TGCAGTGCAAGTGCCTACGAGCAGTACTTC.

This clone showed up just a few times. The chain links TRBV19 to TRBJ2-5; the D gene is possibly TRBD1 (5 bases). Between the trimmed V and J ends, which lost 9 bases and 5 bases, there was a span of 10 bases. The CDR3 runs 11 residues. Per germline, CDR1 LNHDA and CDR2 SQIVND (reference sequence). CDR3 residues: CASQGAETQYF. DNA of the CDR3: TGTGCCAGCCAGGGCGCGGAGACCCAGTACTTC.

The chain recombines TRBV10-2 with TRBJ1-2, with no clear D. The CDR3 is made up of 11 amino acids. Germline V gene sequence: CDR1 WSHSY, CDR2 SAAADI. The V gene lost 5 bases and the J gene lost 4 bases, with 5 bases spanning the gap. The CDR3 DNA sequence: TGCGCCAGCAGTTCCGGCTATGGCTACACCTTC. Its translation is CASSSGYGYTF.

This chain joins TRBV28 and TRBJ2-5, with TRBD1 matching 8 bases. CDR3 length equals 14 residues. Germline trimming cut 10 bases from V and 1 base from J; bases unmatched to any gene: 8. The germline CDR1 and CDR2 sequences are MDHEN and SYDVKM. CDR3 coding DNA: TGTGCCACCGAGACAGGGGCCACCCAAGAGACCCAGTACTTC. Residues: CATETGATQETQYF. Variable domain in full (rest from reference TRBV28 and TRBJ2-5): DVKVTQSSRYLVKRTGEKVFLECVQDMDHENMFWYRQDPGLGLRLIYFSYDVKMKEKGDIPEGYSVSREKKERFSLILESASTNQTSMYLCATETGATQETQYFGPGTRLLVL.

The rearrangement links TRBV2 to TRBJ2-7; D is ambiguous. The CDR3 runs 11 residues. V was cut by 8 bases and J by 3 bases, with 8 bases left in between. In germline, CDR1 is SNHLY, CDR2 FYNNEI. CDR3 coding DNA: TGTGCCAGCGAGAAGGGCTACGAGCAGTACTTC. The encoded protein is CASEKGYEQYF.

This rearrangement joins TRBV7-3 to TRBJ2-5; TRBD1 is a possible D gene (6 bases). The CDR3 has 16 amino acids. V gave up 5 bases and J gave up 5 bases, with 21 bases separating them. CDR1 SGHTA and CDR2 FQGTGA come from the germline V gene. CDR3 in amino acids: CASSLTGYRVGETQYF. The CDR3 region has the DNA TGTGCCAGCAGCCTCACAGGGTACAGGGTGGGCGAGACCCAGTACTTC.

The V call is TRBV6-5, the J call TRBJ2-7; perhaps TRBD2 as D (6 bases). This CDR3 is 13 amino acids long. V was cut by 4 bases and J by 0 bases, with 7 bases left in between. Per the germline V gene, CDR1 is MNHEY and CDR2 is SVGAGI. CDR3 region: CASSWGDSYEQYF. The DNA of the CDR3 is TGTGCCAGCAGTTGGGGGGACTCCTACGAGCAGTACTTC.

The J gene is TRBJ2-2, the V gene TRBV6-6, with D possibly TRBD1 on 5 matching bases. CDR1 and CDR2 from the germline V gene are MNHNY and SVGAGI (reference sequence). The CDR3 consists of 14 residues. Trimming removed 10 bases from V and 4 bases from J, with 16 bases in between. DNA of the CDR3: TGTGCCACCCAGCAGGGTTTCACCACCGGGGAGCTGTTTTTT. It specifies CATQQGFTTGELFF.

The rearrangement joins TRBV7-2 to TRBJ1-4; D unclear. Trimming cost V 4 bases and J 1 base, with 4 bases left between them. CDR3 length equals 13 residues. Germline V gene sequence: CDR1 SGHTA, CDR2 FQGNSA. The CDR3 DNA is TGTGCCAGCAGCTCTGGAACTAATGAAAAACTGTTTTTT. It is translated as CASSSGTNEKLFF.

This chain joins TRBV30 and TRBJ1-5; D is ambiguous. The V gene lost 0 bases and the J gene lost 6 bases, with 9 bases spanning the gap. From germline, CDR1 is GTSNPN and CDR2 SVGIG (reference sequence). The CDR3 has 13 amino acids. CDR3 sequence: CAWSVSQSQPQHF. The CDR3 DNA reads as TGTGCCTGGAGTGTATCTCAGTCTCAGCCCCAGCATTTT.

The V and J genes are TRBV10-2 and TRBJ1-1, with D unclear. The V gene's germline CDR1 is WSHSY and CDR2 SAAADI. V lost 3 bases, J lost 1 base, and 3 bases lay in between. This CDR3 has 12 amino acids. CDR3 amino acids: CASSDPNTEAFF. CDR3 bases: TGCGCCAGCAGTGATCCGAACACTGAAGCTTTCTTT.

The J gene is TRBJ2-4, the V gene TRBV4-1; D could derive from TRBD1 or TRBD2 (5 bases each). Germline V gene lookup returns CDR1 MGHRA and CDR2 YSYEKL. The ends were cut back, 1 base at V and 0 bases at J, with 13 bases in the middle. This CDR3 contains 17 residues. The CDR3 DNA reads as TGCGCCAGCAGCCAAGTTCCCGGGACCGTAGCCAAAAACATTCAGTACTTC. It encodes CASSQVPGTVAKNIQYF.

This chain links TRBV11-2 with TRBJ2-1; 7 positions agree with TRBD2. The V gene's germline CDR1 is SGHAT and CDR2 FQNNGV. J gave up 8 bases and V 4 bases, and 8 bases lay outside the gene matches. The CDR3 consists of 14 residues. Here the CDR3 DNA reads TGTGCCAGCAGCTCCGCTGGGGGGGGAGATGAGCAGTTCTTC. It encodes CASSSAGGGDEQFF. The complete variable domain, with remaining parts taken from reference TRBV11-2 and TRBJ2-1, reads EAGVAQSPRYKIIEKRQSVAFWCNPISGHATLYWYQQILGQGPKLLIQFQNNGVVDDSQLPKDRFSAERLKGVDSTLKIQPAKLEDSAVYLCASSSAGGGDEQFFGPGTRLTVL.

This clone has only a few counts. The chain uses TRBV6-1 and TRBJ1-5; no firm D call. The CDR3 covers 13 residues. The germline V gene has CDR1 MNHNS and CDR2 SASEGT. V was shortened by 4 bases and J by 7 bases, with 11 bases between the two germline ends. The CDR3 spells CASSVASEQPQHF. As DNA, the CDR3 is TGTGCCAGCAGTGTAGCTTCGGAGCAGCCCCAGCATTTT.

This chain joins TRBV9 and TRBJ1-2; TRBD1 agrees at 9 bases. The CDR3 loop spans 16 amino acids. Germline V gene data show CDR1 as SGDLS and CDR2 as YYNGEE. Trimming at V came to 3 bases and at J to 6 bases, leaving 12 bases not matched to a gene. The CDR3 DNA is TGTGCCAGCAGCGGAAAGTACCTGGGACAGGGACATGGCTACACCTTC. This sequence encodes CASSGKYLGQGHGYTF. The complete variable domain, with remaining parts taken from reference TRBV9 and TRBJ1-2, reads DSGVTQTPKHLITATGQRVTLRCSPRSGDLSVYWYQQSLDQGLQFLIQYYNGEERAKGNILERFSAQQFPDLHSELNLSSLELGDSALYFCASSGKYLGQGHGYTFGSGTRLTVV.

J is TRBJ2-1 and V is TRBV7-3, with TRBD2 identical over 10 bases. The V segment lost 8 bases and the J segment 4 bases; nucleotides outside the gene matches: 8. Germline CDR1 reads SGHTA; CDR2 reads FQGTGA. This CDR3 region has 15 residues. This chain's CDR3 is CASSPSGGQYNEQFF. In DNA form, the CDR3 reads TGTGCCAGCTCTCCTAGCGGGGGCCAATACAATGAGCAGTTCTTC.

The rearrangement links TRBV5-1 to TRBJ2-5; 11 bases map to TRBD2. The CDR3 covers 15 residues. Germline V CDR1 and CDR2: SGHRS, YFSETQ. J lost 5 bases, V lost 7 bases, and 10 bases had no gene match. CDR3 nucleotides: TGCGCCAGCCAGGGAACTAGCGGGGGTAAGGAGACCCAGTACTTC. It translates to CASQGTSGGKETQYF.

This clone turned up a few times. CDR3: CASSRRGETEAFF. CDR3 nucleotide sequence: TGTGCCAGCAGTCGAAGAGGGGAAACTGAAGCTTTCTTT. The chain recombines TRBV7-3 with TRBJ1-1, with D perhaps matching TRBD1 (5 bases). This CDR3 is built from 13 residues. The V and J ends lost 6 bases and 5 bases respectively, with 13 bases between them. The germline gives CDR1 SGHTA, CDR2 FQGTGA.

A single count supports this clone. V usage is TRBV30 and J usage is TRBJ2-3, with D hard to call. V shed 0 bases and J shed 5 bases, with 6 bases lying between them. The CDR3 runs to 12 residues. Per germline, CDR1 GTSNPN and CDR2 SVGIG (reference sequence). The CDR3 here is CAWSVLGDTQYF. In DNA form, the CDR3 reads TGTGCCTGGAGTGTACTCGGAGATACGCAGTATTTT.

V and J are TRBV2 and TRBJ2-5; 12 bases map to TRBD1. Per the germline V gene, CDR1 is SNHLY and CDR2 is FYNNEI. The CDR3 runs 15 residues. V lost 4 bases and J lost 5; bases outside the gene matches: 5. The CDR3 bases are TGTGCCAGCAGTGCCCGGGACAGGGGGCGGGAGACCCAGTACTTC. This translates into CASSARDRGRETQYF.

This chain uses TRBV6-1 with TRBJ2-2, with D perhaps TRBD1 (6 bases). The germline V gene encodes CDR1 MNHNS and CDR2 SASEGT. The CDR3 is 14 residues long. V lost 10 bases, J lost 2 bases, and 14 bases lay in between. The CDR3 is CATPKQGNTGELFF. The CDR3 nucleotides read TGTGCCACACCAAAACAGGGAAACACCGGGGAGCTGTTTTTT.

The rearrangement joins TRBV30 to TRBJ1-2; no definite D call. The CDR3 loop spans 10 amino acids. Germline loops: CDR1 GTSNPN, CDR2 SVGIG (reference sequence). The germline V and J ends were trimmed by 6 bases and 8 bases, with 10 bases remaining between them. The CDR3 spells CACIYPGYTF. CDR3 in DNA: TGTGCCTGTATATACCCGGGCTACACCTTC.

This clone was detected once. The chain joins TRBV5-6 to TRBJ2-3; tentative D call: TRBD2 (7 bases). The CDR3 is 19 residues long. With 4 bases removed from V and 2 bases from J, the gap between germline ends came to 26 bases. CDR1 is SGHDT, CDR2 YYEEEE, per germline. CDR3 protein: CASSLPRRGGGLITDTQYF. The CDR3 DNA is TGTGCCAGCAGCCTACCCCGGAGGGGCGGGGGCCTTATCACAGATACGCAGTATTTT.

This chain connects TRBV30 to TRBJ2-5; the match to TRBD1 covers 8 bases. The V segment lost 8 bases and the J segment 4 bases; nucleotides outside the gene matches: 9. CDR1 GTSNPN and CDR2 SVGIG come from the germline V gene (reference sequence). This CDR3 spans 13 amino acids. The CDR3 bases are TGTGCCCGGTCAGGGGGCCCCGCAGAGACCCAGTACTTC. Translated, it gives CARSGGPAETQYF.

The chain recombines TRBV4-1 with TRBJ2-7; D possibly corresponds to TRBD2 (6 bases). V lost 3 bases and J 2 bases, leaving 20 bases between the germline ends. The germline V gene has CDR1 MGHRA and CDR2 YSYEKL. The CDR3 extends over 17 amino acids. The CDR3 DNA reads as TGCGCCAGCAGCCATCCCAGGGATAGGACTATCCCCTACGAGCAGTACTTC. This encodes CASSHPRDRTIPYEQYF.

The chain is built from TRBV28 and TRBJ1-2; D remains ambiguous. Germline V gene lookup returns CDR1 MDHEN and CDR2 SYDVKM. The V end lost 2 bases, the J end lost 1 base, and 11 bases lay between the germline ends. The CDR3 has 15 amino acids. The CDR3 DNA follows: TGTGCCAGCAGTTTAACCGAGACCTTTAACTATGGCTACACCTTC. Translation: CASSLTETFNYGYTF.

The V and J genes are TRBV16 and TRBJ1-2; TRBD1 matches at 8 bases. The ends lost 1 base at V and 5 bases at J; junction bases unmatched: 9. The CDR3 totals 16 residues. The V gene's germline CDR1 is KGHSY and CDR2 FQNENV. CDR3 sequence (DNA): TGTGCCAGCAGCCAATACCCAGGACAGGGATTTTATGGCTACACCTTC. Translated: CASSQYPGQGFYGYTF.